This record concerns one TCR beta chain sequence. The target antigen is unknown. 60 Vbeta and 13 Jbeta primers were used in PCR. Sequenced by immunoSEQ multiplex PCR; TCRdb stores in-frame clones only, minus some. Altogether 65,000 to 90,000 clones are present, 76% being singletons, with the ten largest covering about 2.9%. These data originate in a study of cytomegalovirus exposure and HLA in healthy donors. Notes on the study in general: An analysis was carried out at a later point. It showed that HLA-associated TCR beta chains were more clonally expanded than equally common non-associated chains. Apparent HLA restriction characterized most CMV-associated TCR beta chains in a later analysis. For TCR beta chains, V- and J-gene trimming was later linked to a missense DCLRE1C variant.

This CDR3 spans 16 amino acids. V shed 1 base and J shed 0 bases, with 12 bases lying between them. CDR1 is LNHDA, CDR2 SQIVND, per germline (reference sequence). The sequenced material came from PBMCs. The clonotype comes from a middle-aged man in good health and CMV-seronegative. The chain recombines TRBV19 with TRBJ1-1, with TRBD1 as a possible D gene (5 bases). CDR3 sequence reads: CASSIVNRQLNTEAFF. In DNA form, the CDR3 reads TGTGCCAGTAGTATAGTAAACCGACAGTTGAACACTGAAGCTTTCTTT.